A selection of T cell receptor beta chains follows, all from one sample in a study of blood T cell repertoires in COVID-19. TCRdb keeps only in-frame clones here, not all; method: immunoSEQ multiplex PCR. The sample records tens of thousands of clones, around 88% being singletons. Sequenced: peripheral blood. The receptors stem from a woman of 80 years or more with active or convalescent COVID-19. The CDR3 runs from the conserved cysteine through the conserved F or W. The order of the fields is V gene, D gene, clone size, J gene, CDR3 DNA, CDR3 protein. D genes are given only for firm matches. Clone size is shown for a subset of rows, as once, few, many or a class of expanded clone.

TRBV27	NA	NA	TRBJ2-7	TGTGCCAGCAGCAATCATGGCGGCTACGAGCAGTACTTC	CASSNHGGYEQYF
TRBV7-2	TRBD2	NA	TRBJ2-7	TGTGCCAGCAGCTTTACGGGAGGACCATTCTACGAGCAGTACTTC	CASSFTGGPFYEQYF
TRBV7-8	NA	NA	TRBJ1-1	TGTGCCAGCAGCCCTCCGGGTCCTACTGAGGCTTTCTTT	CASSPPGPTEAFF
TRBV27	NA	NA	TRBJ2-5	TGTGCCAGCAGTCCCGATGCGGGGGCAGGGGAGACCCAGTACTTC	CASSPDAGAGETQYF
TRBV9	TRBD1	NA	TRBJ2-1	TGTGCCAGCAGCGGCCCCGGGACAGGGCCCAGCGGTGAGCAGTTCTTC	CASSGPGTGPSGEQFF
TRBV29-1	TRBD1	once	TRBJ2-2	TGCAGCGTTGAAAAACAGGGGGACACCGGGGAGCTGTTTTTT	CSVEKQGDTGELFF
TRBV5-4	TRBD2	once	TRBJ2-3	TGTGCCAGCAGCTTGGGGACTAGCGGGGGGGCAAAAACAGATACGCAGTATTTT	CASSLGTSGGAKTDTQYF
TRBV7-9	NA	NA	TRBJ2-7	TGTGCCAGCAGCTTAAACGGGGGAAACCCCTACGAGCAGTACTTC	CASSLNGGNPYEQYF
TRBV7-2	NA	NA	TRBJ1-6	TGTGCCAGCAGCTTATCAGCTACGGGGGGATCACCCCTCCACTTT	CASSLSATGGSPLHF
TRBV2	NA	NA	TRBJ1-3	TGTGCCAGCAGTCCCCGACAGAGGATCTCTGGAAACACCATATATTTT	CASSPRQRISGNTIYF
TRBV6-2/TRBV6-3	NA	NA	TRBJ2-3	TGTGCCAGCAGTACCACAGGGTGGACAGATACGCAGTATTTT	CASSTTGWTDTQYF
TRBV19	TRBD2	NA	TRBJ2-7	TGTGCCAGTAGTATAGCCCTCAGCGGGGGTGCTTACGAGCAGTACTTC	CASSIALSGGAYEQYF
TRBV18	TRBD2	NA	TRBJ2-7	TGTGCCAGCTCACCCCGACTAGCGGGAGAGGGCGAGCAGTACTTC	CASSPRLAGEGEQYF
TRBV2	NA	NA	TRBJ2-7	TGTGCCAGCAGTGCTTCAGGCTACGAGCAGTACTTC	CASSASGYEQYF
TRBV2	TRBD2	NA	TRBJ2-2	TGTGCCAGCAGTGACGTACTAGCGGGAACCGGGGAGCTGTTTTTT	CASSDVLAGTGELFF
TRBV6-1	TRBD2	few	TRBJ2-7	TGTGCCAGCATTCGCTCTAGCGGGGATTACGAGCAGTACTTC	CASIRSSGDYEQYF
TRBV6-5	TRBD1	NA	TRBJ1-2	TGTGCCAGCAGTTACTCGAAGGGACAGGGTACTGGCTACACCTTC	CASSYSKGQGTGYTF
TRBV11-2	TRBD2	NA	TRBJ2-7	TGTGCCAGCAGCTTAGTGGCGGGAGGATCGTACGAGCAGTACTTC	CASSLVAGGSYEQYF
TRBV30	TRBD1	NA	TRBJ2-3	TGTGCCTGGCGATCGACAGGGGCGCGCACAGATACGCAGTATTTT	CAWRSTGARTDTQYF
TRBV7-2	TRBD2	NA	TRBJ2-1	TGTGCCAGCAGCTTATTCGGACTAGCGGGAGCAAGCTCCTACAATGAGCAGTTCTTC	CASSLFGLAGASSYNEQFF
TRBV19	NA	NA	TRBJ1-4	TGTGCCAGTAGTGCTCACCTCGTCAGGGCTAATGAAAAACTGTTTTTT	CASSAHLVRANEKLFF
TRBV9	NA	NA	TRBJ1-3	TGTGCCAGCAGCGTAGGGATTATGGGGGGCTCTGGAAACACCATATATTTT	CASSVGIMGGSGNTIYF
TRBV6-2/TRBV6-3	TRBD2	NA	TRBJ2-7	TGTGCCAGCAGTTACAATGGAGGACTAGCGGAAAGCTCCTACGAGCAGTACTTC	CASSYNGGLAESSYEQYF
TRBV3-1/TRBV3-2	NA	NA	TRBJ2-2	TGTGCCAGCAGCCAGGCGGCGGACACCGGGGAGCTGTTTTTT	CASSQAADTGELFF
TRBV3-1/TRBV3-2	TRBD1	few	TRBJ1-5	TGTGCCAGCAGCAGGGACAGCGCTAATCAGCCCCAGCATTTT	CASSRDSANQPQHF
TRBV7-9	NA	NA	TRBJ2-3	TGTGCCAGCAGCCTTGAGACTAGCACAGATACGCAGTATTTT	CASSLETSTDTQYF